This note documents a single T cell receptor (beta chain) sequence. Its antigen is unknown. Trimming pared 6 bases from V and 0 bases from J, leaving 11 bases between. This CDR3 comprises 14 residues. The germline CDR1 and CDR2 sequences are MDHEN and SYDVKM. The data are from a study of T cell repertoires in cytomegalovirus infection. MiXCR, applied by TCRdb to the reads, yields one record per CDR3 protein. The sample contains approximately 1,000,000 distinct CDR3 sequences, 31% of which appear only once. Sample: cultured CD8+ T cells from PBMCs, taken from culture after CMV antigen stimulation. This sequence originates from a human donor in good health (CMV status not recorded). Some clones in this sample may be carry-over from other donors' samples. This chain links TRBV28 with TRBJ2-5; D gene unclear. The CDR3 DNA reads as TGTGCCAGCAGCCCCCATGGGTACCAAGAGACCCAGTACTTC. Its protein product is CASSPHGYQETQYF.